This T cell receptor beta chain emerged from a study of T cells in Graves' hyperthyroidism and ophthalmopathy. About this clonotype itself: The antigen is unknown.

The CDR3 regions of TCR beta were amplified from RNA transcripts. With the HTBI primer set, the TCR CDR3 went through a first round of RT-PCR. TCRdb reanalysed the multiplex PCR reads using MiXCR and keeps one entry per CDR3 protein. Among fewer than 750,000 distinct CDR3 sequences listed, about 14% were seen once. CDR3 size: 16 residues. Trimming at V came to 5 bases and at J to 9 bases, leaving 10 bases not matched to a gene. Study results and limitations: Median prediction lead before ophthalmopathy onset was roughly 6 months with the model.

The chain combines TRBV12-3 or TRBV12-4 with TRBJ2-2, with 12 nucleotides matching TRBD2. Sequencing was performed on blood. This TCR came from a woman in her thirties or forties with Graves' ophthalmopathy. The CDR3 coding sequence is TGTGCCAGCAGTCTGAACCTAGCGGGAGGGAACAGGGAGCTGTTTTTT. It specifies CASSLNLAGGNRELFF.